Listed below are T cell receptor beta chains from one sample, sequenced in a study of OX40 agonist ivuxolimab in advanced cancers. Assay used: immunoSEQ multiplex PCR; TCRdb lists only in-frame clones, some missing. The repertoire holds some 100,000 clones, with just over 90% as singletons. The material sequenced was CD4+ or CD8+ T cells sorted from blood, taken in a trial of the OX40 agonist ivuxolimab. These TCRs come from an adult with an advanced solid tumor such as melanoma, head and neck, liver or kidney cancer. CDR3s include the opening cysteine and the closing phenylalanine or tryptophan. D genes are given only for firm matches. Clone size is not always given. Where it is, it says once, few, many or a class for expanded clones.

j_call clone_size v_call d_call cdr3_nt cdr3_aa
TRBJ2-5 . TRBV28 . TGTGCCAGCAGTTTGACACCCGGGCAAGAGACCCAGTACTTC CASSLTPGQETQYF
TRBJ2-7 . TRBV29-1 TRBD1 TGCAGCGTTTGGACAGGGGGCTCATCCTACGAGCAGTACTTC CSVWTGGSSYEQYF
TRBJ2-5 . TRBV10-2 TRBD2 TGCGCCAGCAGTGAGTCAGGGACTACCAGGGAGACCCAGTACTTC CASSESGTTRETQYF
TRBJ2-6 once TRBV7-2 . TGTGCCAGCAGCTTAGCCAATGGGGCCAACGTCCTGACTTTC CASSLANGANVLTF
TRBJ2-5 . TRBV7-5 . TGTGCCAGCAGCCCCATCGGGGGCAGGGGGCTTGAGACCCAGTACTTC CASSPIGGRGLETQYF
TRBJ2-7 . TRBV28 TRBD2 TGTGCCAGCAGTTCCCGACTAGCGGGAGCTGCGCAGCAGTACTTC CASSSRLAGAAQQYF
TRBJ2-4 . TRBV6-6 TRBD2 TGTGCCAGCTGGCTCGCTAGCGGAAAAAACATTCAGTACTTC CASWLASGKNIQYF
TRBJ2-5 . TRBV5-1 . TGCGCCAGCAGCTTGGAACCGGCTCAAGAGACCCAGTACTTC CASSLEPAQETQYF
TRBJ2-2 . TRBV7-3 . TGTGCCAGCAGCTCCGGACAGAACACCGGGGAGCTGTTTTTT CASSSGQNTGELFF
TRBJ2-2 . TRBV9 . TGTGCCAGCAGCGGGAGTGGTACCGGGGAGCTGTTTTTT CASSGSGTGELFF
TRBJ2-7 . TRBV18 . TGTGCCAGCTCACCAGGATCTCTTTCCTACGAGCAGTACTTC CASSPGSLSYEQYF
TRBJ1-2 many TRBV28 TRBD1 TGTGCCAGCAGGGGAAGGGGACAGGGAAGATATGGCTACACCTTC CASRGRGQGRYGYTF
TRBJ2-7 . TRBV4-2 TRBD2 TGTGCCAGCAGCCAGCTTAGCGGGTCCAGCTCCTACGAGCAGTACTTC CASSQLSGSSSYEQYF
TRBJ2-7 . TRBV7-2 TRBD2 TGTGCCAGCAGCTTAGCGCCCTCCACTAGCGGGATCTACTCCTACGAGCAGTACTTC CASSLAPSTSGIYSYEQYF
TRBJ2-1 once TRBV4-2 . TGTGCCAGCAGCCAAGCCAATGAGCAGTTCTTC CASSQANEQFF
TRBJ2-1 . TRBV7-9 TRBD2 TGTGCCAGCAGCCGGACTAGCAGATACAATGAGCAGTTCTTC CASSRTSRYNEQFF
TRBJ2-3 . TRBV29-1 . TGCAGCGTTGTACGGAGCACAGATACGCAGTATTTT CSVVRSTDTQYF
TRBJ1-2 . TRBV7-2 . TGTGCCAGCAGCTTAGCCGGGGGGTTTAACTATGGCTACACCTTC CASSLAGGFNYGYTF
TRBJ2-3 . TRBV7-2 . TGTGCCAGCAGCCCTACTACTTTCATAGGGGGGGGTACGCAGTATTTT CASSPTTFIGGGTQYF